This TCR beta chain is from a study of blood T cell repertoires in COVID-19. Study information: Specimens from acute and convalescent COVID-19 originated in the United States, Italy and Spain.

Using immunoSEQ multiplex PCR, the repertoire was profiled, and TCRdb retains in-frame clones only, with some absent. The sample has about 110,000 clones; around 83% are singletons. This clonotype was sampled from a woman aged 65 to 85 with acute or convalescent COVID-19. The material sequenced was peripheral blood.

The CDR3: CSARTSGSREQFF. CDR3 DNA sequence: TGCAGCGCCAGGACTAGCGGGAGTCGCGAGCAGTTCTTC. V gene TRBV29-1 combines with J gene TRBJ2-1; 13 positions match TRBD2. With V trimmed by 7 bases and J by 10 bases, 7 bases remained unmatched. This CDR3 spans 13 amino acids. Germline V gene sequence: CDR1 SQVTM, CDR2 ANQGSEA.